The rows below give T cell receptor beta chains drawn from one sample of a study of control samples from healthy donors and cancer patients. Data came from immunoSEQ multiplex PCR; TCRdb stores just in-frame clones and leaves some out. The sample contains about 89,000 clones, around nine tenths of which appear only once. The specimen sequenced was blood. Receptors originate from a man aged 25 to 45 in good health. CDR3s include the opening cysteine and the closing phenylalanine or tryptophan. The D gene is left open where the match is weak. The listing skips clone size in some rows; elsewhere it reads once, few, many or a size class.

DNA	CDR3	size	V	J	D
TGCACCAGCAGCCCTGGAGCGGGGGGGGGAACAGATACGCAGTATTTT	CTSSPGAGGGTDTQYF	-	TRBV1	TRBJ2-3	-
TGTGCCAGCCGTCGATTGACACAGGGAGCCTATGGCTACACCTTC	CASRRLTQGAYGYTF	-	TRBV28	TRBJ1-2	-
TGTGCCAGCAGCCGCTCCCTGACCCTTAATTATTCACCCCTCCACTTT	CASSRSLTLNYSPLHF	-	TRBV3-1/TRBV3-2	TRBJ1-6	-
TGTGCCAGCAGTTACTCGAGTAGCGGGGGGGCTTATACGCAGTATTTT	CASSYSSSGGAYTQYF	-	TRBV6-5	TRBJ2-3	TRBD2
TGTGCCAGCAGCCTCCAGCGGGGGGGTGTAGAGACCCAGTACTTC	CASSLQRGGVETQYF	-	TRBV5-6	TRBJ2-5	TRBD2
TGTGCCAGTAGTATAAGGTACAATGAGCAGTTCTTC	CASSIRYNEQFF	-	TRBV19	TRBJ2-1	-
TGTGCCAGCAGTTACTCGGCACTAGGGAGCTACGAGCAGTACTTC	CASSYSALGSYEQYF	-	TRBV6-5	TRBJ2-7	-
TGTGCAAGTCGCCACCCGGGACTAGCGGGAGGCTACGAGCAGTACTTC	CASRHPGLAGGYEQYF	few	TRBV12-2	TRBJ2-7	-
TGTGCCAGCTCACCGGGGGACAGGTCCTACGAGCAGTACTTC	CASSPGDRSYEQYF	-	TRBV18	TRBJ2-7	TRBD1
TGTGCCAGCAGCGTATTGGGAGCCAAGGGCCGGGCGGACTATGGCTACACCTTC	CASSVLGAKGRADYGYTF	-	TRBV9	TRBJ1-2	-
TGCGCCAGCAGCTATCTGGTAGGGGTGAGAACTGAAGCTTTCTTT	CASSYLVGVRTEAFF	once	TRBV5-1	TRBJ1-1	-
TGTGCCAGCAGCTCCCGGCTAGCGGGGGCCAACACAGATACGCAGTATTTT	CASSSRLAGANTDTQYF	-	TRBV7-2	TRBJ2-3	TRBD2
TGCAGCGTTGGGACAACGACAGGGCCCGGGCAGTACTTC	CSVGTTTGPGQYF	-	TRBV29-1	TRBJ2-7	TRBD1
TGTGCCAGCAGTGAAGGGGTCTTTGCTGGCTACACCTTC	CASSEGVFAGYTF	-	TRBV2	TRBJ1-2	-
TGTGCCAGCGCCCGTCTTGTATCAGGGGGGCCCCAGCATTTT	CASARLVSGGPQHF	-	TRBV28	TRBJ1-5	TRBD1
TGTGCCAGCAGTCCGGGACCGGGGTACACCGGGGAGCTGTTTTTT	CASSPGPGYTGELFF	once	TRBV6-4	TRBJ2-2	-
TGTGCCAGCTCACAGGGCTTCAAAGAGACCCAGTACTTC	CASSQGFKETQYF	-	TRBV18	TRBJ2-5	-
TGCGCCAGCAGCCCCATGGCGGGGGTCTCCTACAATGAGCAGTTCTTC	CASSPMAGVSYNEQFF	-	TRBV4-1	TRBJ2-1	TRBD2
TGTGCCACCAAGGGTGCAGGGCCATCACCCCTCCACTTT	CATKGAGPSPLHF	-	TRBV28	TRBJ1-6	-
TGTGCCAGCAGCTCCGTTTTGACTCCCTACGAGCAGTACTTC	CASSSVLTPYEQYF	-	TRBV5-4	TRBJ2-7	-
TGTGCCAGTAGTATTCTGGGTGCGGGAGGTGGCTACACCTTC	CASSILGAGGGYTF	-	TRBV19	TRBJ1-2	-
TGTGCCAGCTCCGAGGACACCGGGGAGCTGTTTTTT	CASSEDTGELFF	-	TRBV19	TRBJ2-2	-
TGTGCCAGTGCGGACAGGGGAAGGGAAGAGACCCAGTACTTC	CASADRGREETQYF	-	TRBV27	TRBJ2-5	TRBD1
TGCGCCAGCAGCCAAGAGCCTAGCGAGCAGTTCTTC	CASSQEPSEQFF	-	TRBV4-1	TRBJ2-1	-
TGTGCCAGCAGCTTGTGGGGGAGTGAGCAGTTCTTC	CASSLWGSEQFF	-	TRBV5-4	TRBJ2-1	-
TGTGCCAGCAGCCAAGATAATGGCCCTGAGGGAGGCTACACCTTC	CASSQDNGPEGGYTF	-	TRBV3-1/TRBV3-2	TRBJ1-2	-
TGTGCCAGCACCCCAGGGTCAACTAATGAAAAACTGTTTTTT	CASTPGSTNEKLFF	-	TRBV28	TRBJ1-4	-
TGTGCCAGTAGTTCCAGGGCGCGGAACAGCAATCAGCCCCAGCATTTT	CASSSRARNSNQPQHF	-	TRBV19	TRBJ1-5	-
TGTGCTAGTGCCCTGGGACAGGTGGTTACCGGGGAGCTGTTTTTT	CASALGQVVTGELFF	-	TRBV12-5	TRBJ2-2	TRBD1
TGTGCCAGCAGTGAAGCTATCGCGAACACCGGGGAGCTGTTTTTT	CASSEAIANTGELFF	-	TRBV2	TRBJ2-2	-
TGTGCCAGTAGTATCGGGATCAGGGTAAGGGAAACTAGCGGGGCCCAAGAGACCCAGTACTTC	CASSIGIRVRETSGAQETQYF	-	TRBV19	TRBJ2-5	TRBD2
TGTGCCAGCAGAGGAGGGTTCTCTGAAGCTTTCTTT	CASRGGFSEAFF	-	TRBV12-3/TRBV12-4	TRBJ1-1	-
TGTGCCAGCAGAGGCTCAAGCTCCTACGAGCAGTACTTC	CASRGSSSYEQYF	-	TRBV5-4	TRBJ2-7	-
TGTGCCAGCAGCTCCCCTTTACTCGATGGGGGCTACACCTTC	CASSSPLLDGGYTF	-	TRBV7-9	TRBJ1-2	-
TGTGCCAGCAGCGCGCGCGGGACAGGGGTCGAGACCCAGTACTTC	CASSARGTGVETQYF	-	TRBV7-3	TRBJ2-5	TRBD1
TGCGCCAGCAGCCAAGGATGGTCGACAGGCGACTATGGCTACACCTTC	CASSQGWSTGDYGYTF	-	TRBV4-1	TRBJ1-2	-
TGTGCCAGTAGGGCCTATACCGGGAACACTGAAGCTTTCTTT	CASRAYTGNTEAFF	-	TRBV19	TRBJ1-1	-
TGCGCCAGCAGCCCGGCAGGGGGCACCCATCAGCCCCAGCATTTT	CASSPAGGTHQPQHF	few	TRBV5-1	TRBJ1-5	TRBD1
TGTGCCAGCAGCCATCATAAAGGGGGCTATGGCTACACCTTC	CASSHHKGGYGYTF	-	TRBV14	TRBJ1-2	-
TGCGCCAGCAGCGCGGGCTACGGCTCTGGAAACACCATATATTTT	CASSAGYGSGNTIYF	-	TRBV5-1	TRBJ1-3	-
TGTGCCACCAGTGCACTGGCGGGGGGAGGCACAGATACGCAGTATTTT	CATSALAGGGTDTQYF	-	TRBV24-1	TRBJ2-3	TRBD2
TGTGCCAGCAGCTTGGGCGGGGGGGGTAGGAATTCACCCCTCCACTTT	CASSLGGGGRNSPLHF	-	TRBV5-6	TRBJ1-6	-
TGTGCCAGCAGCTTGAGGACTAGCGGAAGCACAGATACGCAGTATTTT	CASSLRTSGSTDTQYF	-	TRBV5-4	TRBJ2-3	TRBD2
TGTGCCAGCTCACCAAGGAGACAGGGGGAGACCCAGTACTTC	CASSPRRQGETQYF	-	TRBV18	TRBJ2-5	TRBD1
TGTGCTAGTGGGCCGGGTGATCCTGGGGCCAACGTCCTGACTTTC	CASGPGDPGANVLTF	-	TRBV12-5	TRBJ2-6	-
TGTGCCAGTAGTAATACGGGGGGGGAGACCCAGTACTTC	CASSNTGGETQYF	once	TRBV19	TRBJ2-5	TRBD2
TGTGCCAGCAGTTACTCGGCCGAAGGGACTGAAGCTTTCTTT	CASSYSAEGTEAFF	many	TRBV6-5	TRBJ1-1	-
TGTGCCTGGAGTGAAGGATTGAACACTGAAGCTTTCTTT	CAWSEGLNTEAFF	few	TRBV30	TRBJ1-1	-
TGTGCCAGCAGCTTAGCGGTCCTAGCGGGGGAGGGTGAGACCCAGTACTTC	CASSLAVLAGEGETQYF	-	TRBV7-9	TRBJ2-5	TRBD2
TGTGCCGTACGGGGAGGGGTAATGAACACCGGGGAGCTGTTTTTT	CAVRGGVMNTGELFF	few	TRBV19	TRBJ2-2	TRBD2